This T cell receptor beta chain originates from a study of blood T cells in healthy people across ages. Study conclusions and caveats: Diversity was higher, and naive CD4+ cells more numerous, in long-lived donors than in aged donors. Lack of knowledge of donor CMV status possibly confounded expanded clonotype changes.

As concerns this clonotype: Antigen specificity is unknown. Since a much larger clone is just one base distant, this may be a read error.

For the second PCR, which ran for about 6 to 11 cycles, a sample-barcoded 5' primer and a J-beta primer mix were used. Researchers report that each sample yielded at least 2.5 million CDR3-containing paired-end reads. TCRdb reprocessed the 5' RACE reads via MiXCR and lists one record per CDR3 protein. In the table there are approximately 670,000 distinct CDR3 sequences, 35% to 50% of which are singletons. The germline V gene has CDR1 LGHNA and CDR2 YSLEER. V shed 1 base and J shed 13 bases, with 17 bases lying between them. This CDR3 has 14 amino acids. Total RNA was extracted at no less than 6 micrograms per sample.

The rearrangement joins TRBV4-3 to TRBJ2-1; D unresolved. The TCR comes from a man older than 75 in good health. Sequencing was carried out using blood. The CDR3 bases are TGCGCCAGCAGCCAAGGGGGTAGCCAAGAGACCCAGTTCTTC. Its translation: CASSQGGSQETQFF.